This is a list of T cell receptor beta chains from one sample in a study of blood T cell repertoires in COVID-19. TCRdb's table, derived via immunoSEQ multiplex PCR, lists solely in-frame clones and lacks some. The table lists about 160,000 clones, over 80% of them singletons, with 3% to 4.5% in the top ten. The material sequenced was peripheral blood. Every receptor here comes from a woman aged 55-69 years who had recovered from COVID-19. Each CDR3 is given with its conserved first and last residue. Fields, in order: D gene, V gene, clone size, J gene, CDR3 DNA, CDR3 protein. A D gene is named only where the DNA matches it firmly. Clone size, where shown, is once, few, many, or a class for clones that have expanded.

NA,TRBV7-9,NA,TRBJ2-7,TGTGCCAGCAGCTTAATGGCGGCTGATTCCTACGAGCAGTACTTC,CASSLMAADSYEQYF
TRBD1,TRBV3-1/TRBV3-2,NA,TRBJ1-6,TGTGCCAGCAGCCAAGACGGACAGGGACGCAATTCACCCCTCCACTTT,CASSQDGQGRNSPLHF
NA,TRBV5-1,few,TRBJ2-7,TGCGCCAGCCCGTTTGCCACAGGGTGGCTCTACGAGCAGTACTTC,CASPFATGWLYEQYF
TRBD1,TRBV2,few,TRBJ2-4,TGTGCCAGCAGCCCCGGGACAGGGGGGAGAAACATTCAGTACTTC,CASSPGTGGRNIQYF
TRBD2,TRBV7-9,NA,TRBJ2-1,TGTGCCAGCAGCTTAGCACTAGCGGGGACTTACAATGAGCAGTTCTTC,CASSLALAGTYNEQFF
NA,TRBV2,NA,TRBJ2-3,TGTGCCAGCAGTGACCTACTAGTCTCAGATACGCAGTATTTT,CASSDLLVSDTQYF
NA,TRBV19,once,TRBJ1-6,TGTGCCAGTAGTACCTCAGACTCCTATAATTCACCCCTCCACTTT,CASSTSDSYNSPLHF
NA,TRBV9,NA,TRBJ2-4,TGTGCCAGCAGCGTAGATCCCGCAGTAACCGCCAAAAACATTCAGTACTTC,CASSVDPAVTAKNIQYF
TRBD2,TRBV2,few,TRBJ2-7,TGTGCCAGCAGTGGGACTAGCCGCGAGCAGTACTTC,CASSGTSREQYF
NA,TRBV5-1,NA,TRBJ1-1,TGCGCCAGCAGCTCCAACCCAGGGTCCGGTAAGAACACTGAAGCTTTCTTT,CASSSNPGSGKNTEAFF
TRBD1,TRBV28,NA,TRBJ1-5,TGTGCCAGCAGTTTGACAGGGGGTAATCAGCCCCAGCATTTT,CASSLTGGNQPQHF
TRBD2,TRBV7-8,NA,TRBJ2-3,TGTGCCAGCAGCTTAAAATCGACTAGCGGGGGGGCAGATACGCAGTATTTT,CASSLKSTSGGADTQYF
NA,TRBV9,NA,TRBJ2-2,TGTGCCAGCAGCGTAGGGCGGCAGTCCGGGGAGCTGTTTTTT,CASSVGRQSGELFF
TRBD1,TRBV19,NA,TRBJ1-5,TGTGCCAGTAGCTTCCTCGGGGACAGGGGCAATCAGCCCCAGCATTTT,CASSFLGDRGNQPQHF
TRBD1,TRBV4-1,NA,TRBJ2-4,TGCGCCAGCAGCCAACACCTCGGGACAGGGGGCAGCAAAAACATTCAGTACTTC,CASSQHLGTGGSKNIQYF
NA,TRBV4-3,NA,TRBJ2-1,TGCGCCAGCAGCCAAGAAGGCAGGGGTGGTGAGCAGTTCTTC,CASSQEGRGGEQFF
TRBD1,TRBV19,NA,TRBJ2-1,TGTGCCAGTAGTCCTATACTTGACAGGGCGCGCAATGAGCAGTTCTTC,CASSPILDRARNEQFF